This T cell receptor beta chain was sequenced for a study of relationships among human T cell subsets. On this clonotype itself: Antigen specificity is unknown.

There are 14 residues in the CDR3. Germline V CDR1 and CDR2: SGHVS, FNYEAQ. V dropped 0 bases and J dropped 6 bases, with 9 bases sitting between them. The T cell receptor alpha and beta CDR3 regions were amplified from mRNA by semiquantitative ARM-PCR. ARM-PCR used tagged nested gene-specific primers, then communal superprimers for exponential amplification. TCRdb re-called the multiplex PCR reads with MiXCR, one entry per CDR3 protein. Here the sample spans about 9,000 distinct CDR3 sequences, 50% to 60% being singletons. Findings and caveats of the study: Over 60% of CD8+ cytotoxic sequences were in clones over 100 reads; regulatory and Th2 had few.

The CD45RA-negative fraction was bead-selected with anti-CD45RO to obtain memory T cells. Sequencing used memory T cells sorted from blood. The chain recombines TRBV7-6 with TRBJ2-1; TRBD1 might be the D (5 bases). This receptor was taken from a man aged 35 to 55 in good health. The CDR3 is CASSLAQTVNEQFF. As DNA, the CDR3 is TGTGCCAGCAGCTTAGCGCAGACAGTCAATGAGCAGTTCTTC.